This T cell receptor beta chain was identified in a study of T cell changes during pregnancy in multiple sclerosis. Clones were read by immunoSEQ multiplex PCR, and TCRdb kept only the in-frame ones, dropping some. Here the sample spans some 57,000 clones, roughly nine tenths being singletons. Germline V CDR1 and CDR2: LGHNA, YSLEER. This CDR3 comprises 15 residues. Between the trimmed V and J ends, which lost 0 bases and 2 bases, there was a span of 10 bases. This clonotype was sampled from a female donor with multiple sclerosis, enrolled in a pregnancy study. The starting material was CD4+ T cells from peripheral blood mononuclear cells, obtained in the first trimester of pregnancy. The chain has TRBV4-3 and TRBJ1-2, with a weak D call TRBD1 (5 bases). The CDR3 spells CASSQDRWGNYGYTF. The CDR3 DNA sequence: TGCGCCAGCAGCCAAGATAGGTGGGGCAACTATGGCTACACCTTC.